The 24 T cell receptor beta chains listed next were all sequenced from one sample in a study of Graves' ophthalmopathy and Graves' hyperthyroidism. As the template, RNA transcripts were used to amplify TCR beta CDR3 regions. The library came from an HTBI-primed first-round RT-PCR and a second-round multiplex PCR. TCRdb recomputed calls from the multiplex PCR reads with MiXCR, one row per CDR3 protein. Altogether about 740,000 distinct CDR3 sequences are present, approximately 40% being singletons, with the ten largest covering around 40%. Sequencing was done on a sample of peripheral blood. These TCRs come from an adult man with Graves' ophthalmopathy.

This clonotype came up many times. The V gene is TRBV25-1, the J gene TRBJ1-6, with 7 positions matching TRBD1. Germline V lookup: CDR1 MGHDK, CDR2 SYGVNS. V shed 6 bases and J 7 bases; nucleotides not matched to a gene: 9. This CDR3 contains 15 residues. The CDR3 loop is CASSPGLQGNSPLHF. The CDR3 nucleotides read TGTGCCAGCAGCCCCGGTTTACAGGGGAATTCACCCCTCCACTTT.

Comments on this clonotype: With a much larger clone just one base away, this may be a read error. The CDR3 does not close with the conserved phenylalanine or tryptophan, likely indicating a read error. V and J are TRBV10-3 and TRBJ2-5; 10 bases line up with TRBD1. V lost 3 bases and J lost 5; bases outside the gene matches: 9. There are 16 residues in the CDR3. The germline CDR1 and CDR2 sequences are ENHRY and SYGVKD. CDR3 DNA: TGTGCCATCAGTGAAGGAGGACAGGGGGTCGGGGAGACCCAGTACCTC. Protein sequence: CAISEGGQGVGETQYL.

The chain employs TRBV19 and TRBJ1-5, with no clear D. This CDR3 contains 14 residues. Between the trimmed V and J ends, which lost 11 bases and 3 bases, there was a span of 17 bases. Germline CDR1 LNHDA, CDR2 SQIVND (reference sequence). The chain's CDR3 is CARRIPQNNQPQHF. CDR3 nucleotide sequence: TGTGCCCGTCGTATACCGCAGAACAATCAGCCCCAGCATTTT.

This rearrangement joins TRBV20-1 to TRBJ2-7; tentative D call: TRBD2 (6 bases). V was cut by 1 base and J by 5 bases, with 18 bases left in between. Per germline, CDR1 DFQATT and CDR2 SNEGSKA (reference sequence). The CDR3 extends over 15 amino acids. The CDR3 bases are TGCAGTGCTAGAGGATGGGGAACTAGCAACGACGAGCAGTACTTC. Amino acid sequence: CSARGWGTSNDEQYF.

There are many counts of this clonotype. The chain employs TRBV29-1 and TRBJ1-1, with 9 nucleotides matching TRBD1. This CDR3 contains 15 residues. After removal of 4 bases from V and 1 base from J, the junction contained 7 bases not matched to a gene. CDR1 SQVTM and CDR2 ANQGSEA come from the germline V gene. This chain's CDR3 is CSVVLRDRENTEAFF. The CDR3 coding sequence is TGCAGCGTTGTCCTCCGGGACAGGGAGAACACTGAAGCTTTCTTT.

About this clonotype: This sequence may be a read error, since a much larger clone differs from it by one base. V is TRBV29-1 and J is TRBJ2-2; the D call may be TRBD1 or TRBD2 (5 bases each). V lost 4 bases and J 5 bases, leaving 11 bases between the germline ends. Per the germline V gene, CDR1 is SQVTM and CDR2 is ANQGSEA. CDR3 length: 13 amino acids. The CDR3 DNA reads as TGCAGCGTTGGGGTGGGGGAGACCGGGGAGCTGTTTTTT. Translating it yields CSVGVGETGELFF.

This chain uses TRBV9 with TRBJ1-2; TRBD1 might be the D (6 bases). Trimming shortened V by 5 bases and J by 8 bases, and 16 bases separated the two germline ends. This CDR3 has 13 amino acids. Germline V CDR1 and CDR2: SGDLS, YYNGEE. This CDR3 reads CASSLWTVFGYTF. The CDR3 bases are TGTGCCAGCAGTTTATGGACAGTCTTCGGCTACACCTTC.

There are many counts of this clonotype. V usage is TRBV7-2 and J usage is TRBJ2-7, with TRBD1 identical over 7 bases. With 6 bases clipped from V and 2 bases from J, the junction kept 4 bases outside the gene matches. CDR3 size: 13 residues. Germline lookup yields CDR1 SGHTA and CDR2 FQGNSA. DNA for the CDR3: TGTGCCAGCAGTCGACAGGGAACCTACGAGCAGTACTTC. Residues: CASSRQGTYEQYF.

The gene calls are TRBV7-1 and TRBJ2-2; TRBD1 is a possible D gene (5 bases). TRBV7-1 counts as an open reading frame of uncertain function. The V gene lost 3 bases and the J gene lost 4 bases, with 21 bases spanning the gap. The CDR3 totals 18 residues. Written as DNA, the CDR3 is TGTGCCAGCAGCTCCTCCCCCAGGGTCATGGCGAGCACCGGGGAGCTGTTTTTT. Protein sequence: CASSSSPRVMASTGELFF.

The chain uses TRBV19 and TRBJ2-2; tentatively, D is TRBD1 (6 bases). This CDR3 region has 17 residues. The germline gives CDR1 LNHDA, CDR2 SQIVND (reference sequence). V dropped 0 bases and J dropped 1 base, with 12 bases sitting between them. The CDR3 loop is CASSIELDSGNTGELFF. Here the CDR3 DNA reads TGTGCCAGTAGTATAGAGTTGGACAGCGGGAACACCGGGGAGCTGTTTTTT.

The table lists this clonotype with many counts. The DNA for the CDR3 is TGTGCCAGCAGCCGCAGACAGTTCGAAGAGACCCAGTACTTC. This encodes CASSRRQFEETQYF. The rearrangement joins TRBV7-9 to TRBJ2-5; D possibly corresponds to TRBD1 (5 bases). The ends were cut back, 5 bases at V and 3 bases at J, with 13 bases in the middle. The CDR3 is made up of 14 amino acids. CDR1 and CDR2 (germline): SEHNR, FQNEAQ (reference sequence). Supplemented by reference TRBV7-9 and TRBJ2-5, the full variable domain reads DTGVSQNPRHKITKRGQNVTFRCDPISEHNRLYWYRQTLGQGPEFLTYFQNEAQLEKSRLLSDRFSAERPKGSFSTLEIQRTEQGDSAMYLCASSRRQFEETQYFGPGTRLLVL.

J is TRBJ1-2 and V is TRBV29-1, with TRBD1 as a possible D gene (6 bases). CDR3 size: 13 residues. V gave up 8 bases and J gave up 3 bases, with 16 bases separating them. Germline V gene data show CDR1 as SQVTM and CDR2 as ANQGSEA. CDR3 DNA sequence: TGCAGCTTAGCGTCAGGGGAGGACTATGGCTACACCTTC. Protein: CSLASGEDYGYTF.

This clonotype has just a few counts. The chain couples TRBV24-1 to TRBJ2-2, with 10 bases lining up with TRBD2. The length of the CDR3 is 17 residues. The V gene's germline CDR1 is KGHDR and CDR2 SFDVKD. With V trimmed by 11 bases and J by 2 bases, 13 bases remained unmatched. Here the CDR3 DNA reads TGTGCCAGCTCACCACGGCCTAGCGGGGGTAACACCGGGGAGCTGTTTTTT. The encoded protein is CASSPRPSGGNTGELFF.

This clonotype was observed many times. The CDR3 spells CASSWGTGELFF. The DNA for the CDR3 is TGTGCCAGCAGTTGGGGCACCGGGGAGCTGTTTTTT. The chain employs TRBV25-1 and TRBJ2-2; no clear D gene. This CDR3 region has 12 residues. The V end lost 5 bases, the J end lost 4 bases, and 5 bases lay between the germline ends. Germline CDR1 MGHDK, CDR2 SYGVNS.

In the case of this clonotype: It may be a read error: a sequence one base away is much more abundant. V gene TRBV10-3 combines with J gene TRBJ1-1; perhaps TRBD1 as D (5 bases). Looked up from germline, CDR1 is ENHRY and CDR2 is SYGVKD. V was pared by 2 bases and J by 3 bases, with 7 bases between. The CDR3 extends over 13 amino acids. The CDR3: CAISERGDTEAFF. The CDR3 DNA reads as TGTGCCATCAGTGAGCGAGGGGACACTGAAGCTTTCTTT.

The J gene is TRBJ2-5, the V gene TRBV2, with 9 bases lining up with TRBD2. CDR1 is SNHLY and CDR2 is FYNNEI in the germline V gene. Losses at the gene ends were 5 bases for V and 6 bases for J; bases not matched to a gene: 7. The CDR3 runs 14 residues. The CDR3, as DNA: TGTGCCAGCAGTTCCCAACTAGCGGGCCAGACCCAGTACTTC. Its translation: CASSSQLAGQTQYF.

With respect to this clonotype: This sequence may be a read error, since a much larger clone differs from it by one base. V is TRBV11-3 and J is TRBJ1-6; D gene unclear. This CDR3 is 10 amino acids long. The germline V gene encodes CDR1 SGHNT and CDR2 YENEEA. CDR3 DNA: TGTGGTGTCAAGGACTCACCCCTCCACTTT. Amino acid sequence: CGVKDSPLHF.

With respect to this clonotype: The CDR3 does not end in the conserved phenylalanine or tryptophan, so this is likely a read error. No DNA is shown, since the ends of the CDR3 on it are uncertain; the CDR3 is the one TCRdb lists. The chain has TRBV10-3 and TRBJ2-5. Germline V CDR1 and CDR2: ENHRY, SYGVKD. The CDR3 comprises 8 residues, both ends counted. This CDR3 reads CAISAFYS.

This chain links TRBV4-3 with TRBJ2-7; maybe TRBD1 (6 bases). Germline CDR1 LGHNA, CDR2 YSLEER. CDR3 length: 15 amino acids. Trimming left V 0 bases short and J 0 bases short, with 9 bases between. CDR3 sequence (DNA): TGCGCCAGCAGCCAAGATTCAGGGGTCTCCTACGAGCAGTACTTC. This gives the protein CASSQDSGVSYEQYF.

This clonotype showed up just a few times. This chain uses TRBV29-1 with TRBJ1-2; the D is unclear. CDR3 size: 11 residues. From germline, CDR1 is SQVTM and CDR2 ANQGSEA. V dropped 3 bases and J dropped 4 bases, with 6 bases sitting between them. The CDR3 bases are TGCAGCGTTGACAGCTTCTATGGCTACACCTTC. Protein sequence: CSVDSFYGYTF.

This sequence joins TRBV16 and TRBJ2-7; D may be TRBD1 (5 bases). Per germline, CDR1 KGHSY and CDR2 FQNENV. The CDR3 totals 14 residues. V lost 5 bases to trimming and J lost 2 bases, with 13 bases between them. The CDR3 DNA reads as TGTGCCAGCAGCGTTGTTGGGGCTCCCTACGAGCAGTACTTC. Translating gives CASSVVGAPYEQYF. Looking up the rest from reference TRBV16 and TRBJ2-7 gives the full variable domain: GEEVAQTPKHLVRGEGQKAKLYCAPIKGHSYVFWYQQVLKNEFKFLISFQNENVFDETGMPKERFSAKCLPNSPCSLEIQATKLEDSAVYFCASSVVGAPYEQYFGPGTRLTVT.

The table lists this clonotype with a few counts. The chain links TRBV19 to TRBJ2-5; a weak D match, TRBD2 (5 bases). The CDR3 has 12 residues. Germline lookup yields CDR1 LNHDA and CDR2 SQIVND (reference sequence). With 9 bases removed from V and 5 bases from J, the gap between germline ends came to 13 bases. The CDR3 DNA is TGTGCCAGCGGAGGTGGCGTGGAGACCCAGTACTTC. Residues: CASGGGVETQYF.

This chain joins TRBV10-3 and TRBJ2-2; 10 bases map to TRBD2. V was clipped by 4 bases and J by 3 bases; unmatched bases: 5. The germline gives CDR1 ENHRY, CDR2 SYGVKD. This CDR3 is 16 amino acids long. CDR3 bases: TGTGCCATCAGTGGTAGCGGGAGGTCAGACACCGGGGAGCTGTTTTTT. Translated, it gives CAISGSGRSDTGELFF.

This clonotype occurred a few times. This rearrangement joins TRBV7-6 to TRBJ2-5, with D perhaps given as TRBD1 or TRBD2 (6 bases each). The CDR3 sequence is 15 residues long. Trimming removed 3 bases from V and 5 bases from J, with 16 bases in between. Germline CDR1 is SGHVS and CDR2 is FNYEAQ. The CDR3 nucleotides are TGTGCCAGCAGCTTCGGGAGAACAGGGATGGAGACCCAGTACTTC. Its protein product is CASSFGRTGMETQYF.